These 19 T cell receptor beta chains were sequenced from one sample in a study of cytotoxic CD8 clonotypes in ibrutinib-treated CLL. Generated by immunoSEQ multiplex PCR, the TCRdb table keeps only in-frame clones and is missing some. Found here are fewer than 50,000 clones, about half of them singletons; the top ten hold 30% to 35%. The sequences come from PBMCs, collected after 12 months of ibrutinib treatment. The receptors originated from a human donor with chronic lymphocytic leukemia.

The sample holds a few counts of this clone. This sequence joins TRBV2 and TRBJ1-5, with 9 bases that match TRBD1. The junction had 2 bases not matched to a gene; V was cut back by 4 bases and J by 7 bases. CDR3 length: 13 amino acids. From germline, CDR1 is SNHLY and CDR2 FYNNEI. Here the CDR3 DNA reads TGTGCCAGCAGTGCGACAGGGGGACAGCCCCAGCATTTT. Its protein is CASSATGGQPQHF. Full variable domain (rest looked up from reference TRBV2 and TRBJ1-5): EPEVTQTPSHQVTQMGQEVILRCVPISNHLYFYWYRQILGQKVEFLVSFYNNEISEKSEIFDDQFSVERPDGSNFTLKIRSTKLEDSAMYFCASSATGGQPQHFGDGTRLSIL.

This chain joins TRBV29-1 and TRBJ1-1; D gene ambiguous. In germline, CDR1 is SQVTM, CDR2 ANQGSEA. This CDR3 contains 13 residues. Trimming pared 6 bases from V and 0 bases from J, leaving 11 bases between. CDR3 in DNA: TGCAGCGTATCACGGGAGTTGAACACTGAAGCTTTCTTT. Protein: CSVSRELNTEAFF.

The CDR3 spells CASSLQGASTEAFF. CDR3 nucleotide sequence: TGTGCCAGTAGCCTACAGGGGGCGAGCACTGAAGCTTTCTTT. The gene calls are TRBV19 and TRBJ1-1; TRBD1 agrees at 9 bases. After removal of 6 bases from V and 4 bases from J, the junction contained 6 bases not matched to a gene. The CDR3 is 14 amino acids. From germline, CDR1 is LNHDA and CDR2 SQIVND (reference sequence).

The genes are TRBV6-5 and TRBJ2-7; D perhaps matches TRBD1 (6 bases). CDR1 and CDR2 (germline): MNHEY, SVGAGI. CDR3 length: 15 amino acids. V dropped 0 bases and J dropped 3 bases, with 12 bases sitting between them. This chain's CDR3 is CASSYSTGHHYEQYF. Here the CDR3 DNA reads TGTGCCAGCAGTTACTCGACGGGACACCACTACGAGCAGTACTTC.

This clone came up a few times. This chain links TRBV2 with TRBJ2-1; D might be TRBD2 (6 bases). Germline lookup yields CDR1 SNHLY and CDR2 FYNNEI. The CDR3 runs 15 residues. V lost 4 bases and J lost 5, with 15 bases in between. The CDR3 reads CASSGDGRGNNEQFF. The CDR3 bases are TGTGCCAGCAGTGGAGACGGGAGAGGCAACAATGAGCAGTTCTTC.

The chain recombines TRBV19 with TRBJ2-2; no definite D call. CDR3 length: 14 amino acids. The V gene lost 0 bases and the J gene lost 6 bases, with 8 bases spanning the gap. CDR1 is LNHDA and CDR2 is SQIVND in the germline V gene (reference sequence). The CDR3 loop is CASSIEAQAGELFF. CDR3 DNA sequence: TGTGCCAGTAGTATAGAGGCCCAGGCCGGGGAGCTGTTTTTT.

V and J are TRBV5-1 and TRBJ2-5; D perhaps matches TRBD2 (6 bases). Germline V gene lookup returns CDR1 SGHRS and CDR2 YFSETQ. Trimming removed 2 bases at V and 5 bases at J, with 16 bases between. The CDR3 loop spans 15 amino acids. In DNA form, the CDR3 reads TGCGCCAGCAGCTTTACATCCCCGGCGGGGGAGACCCAGTACTTC. Its protein product is CASSFTSPAGETQYF.

The CDR3 sequence is CASSLETGVGYTF. In nucleotides, the CDR3 is TGTGCCAGCAGCTTAGAAACAGGGGTCGGCTACACCTTC. V gene TRBV11-3 combines with J gene TRBJ1-2; 7 bases line up with TRBD1. The CDR3 loop spans 13 amino acids. CDR1 is SGHNT, CDR2 YENEEA, per germline. V dropped 0 bases and J dropped 8; count of bases not matched to a gene: 3.

CDR3 nucleotide sequence: TGTGCCACCACAGATAACTATGGCTACACCTTC. Protein: CATTDNYGYTF. The J gene is TRBJ1-2, the V gene TRBV10-3; D not certain. V was trimmed by 10 bases and J by 1 base, leaving 7 bases between them. This CDR3 region has 11 residues. Germline lookup yields CDR1 ENHRY and CDR2 SYGVKD.

V is TRBV11-2 and J is TRBJ2-3, with no clear D. CDR1 SGHAT and CDR2 FQNNGV come from the germline V gene. The CDR3 runs 14 residues. The germline V and J ends were trimmed by 3 bases and 4 bases, with 11 bases remaining between them. The CDR3, as DNA: TGTGCCAGCAGCTTCGAGGCCTACTCAGATACGCAGTATTTT. It codes for CASSFEAYSDTQYF.

The gene calls are TRBV30 and TRBJ1-2; D possibly corresponds to TRBD1 (5 bases). CDR1 GTSNPN and CDR2 SVGIG come from the germline V gene (reference sequence). V lost 2 bases, J lost 7 bases, and 14 bases lay in between. This CDR3 is 13 amino acids long. The chain's CDR3 is CAWSWGSEGGYTF. The CDR3 DNA follows: TGTGCCTGGAGTTGGGGGTCAGAAGGTGGCTACACCTTC.

The rearrangement uses TRBV9 and TRBJ2-1; 9 bases match TRBD1. V shed 0 bases and J 5 bases; nucleotides not matched to a gene: 12. CDR3 length: 18 residues. Germline V gene data show CDR1 as SGDLS and CDR2 as YYNGEE. CDR3 in DNA: TGTGCCAGCAGCGTAGACTCGGTGGTACAGGGGGCTGACAATGAGCAGTTCTTC. This encodes CASSVDSVVQGADNEQFF.

The gene calls are TRBV18 and TRBJ1-6; D might be TRBD1 (5 bases). The CDR3 is 16 residues long. V lost 2 bases and J lost 5, with 13 bases in between. The V gene's germline CDR1 is KGHSH and CDR2 LQKENI. CDR3 sequence reads: CASSPRGVENNSPLHF. CDR3 bases: TGTGCCAGCTCACCAAGGGGCGTTGAAAATAATTCACCCCTCCACTTT.

The J gene is TRBJ1-1, the V gene TRBV19, with 12 bases lining up with TRBD1. The germline V gene has CDR1 LNHDA and CDR2 SQIVND (reference sequence). The CDR3 length is 18 residues. V shed 5 bases, J shed 5 bases, and the junction held 15 bases outside the gene matches. CDR3 sequence: CASSLVPRDRGLRTEAFF. DNA for the CDR3: TGTGCCAGTAGTTTGGTGCCCCGGGACAGGGGGCTTCGGACTGAAGCTTTCTTT.

This clone was seen many times. The chain is built from TRBV7-2 and TRBJ1-2; 7 bases are a match to TRBD1. The CDR3 is made up of 15 amino acids. After removal of 4 bases from V and 4 bases from J, the junction contained 9 bases not matched to a gene. Per the germline V gene, CDR1 is SGHTA and CDR2 is FQGNSA. In nucleotides, the CDR3 is TGTGCCAGCAGCTCCTCTACAGGGGAGGTCTATGGCTACACCTTC. Residues: CASSSSTGEVYGYTF.

The chain uses TRBV6-1 and TRBJ1-1; D gene uncertain. CDR1 is MNHNS and CDR2 is SASEGT in the germline V gene. The CDR3 covers 14 residues. Between the trimmed V and J ends, which lost 3 bases and 4 bases, there was a span of 12 bases. As DNA, the CDR3 is TGTGCCAGCAGTGAGTTTCTGAGGAGCACTGAAGCTTTCTTT. Residues: CASSEFLRSTEAFF.

The gene calls are TRBV10-3 and TRBJ2-1; 8 positions match TRBD1. In germline, CDR1 is ENHRY, CDR2 SYGVKD. Trimming removed 4 bases from V and 8 bases from J; junction bases left unmatched: 10. The CDR3 extends over 15 amino acids. The chain's CDR3 is CAISGPTGGEDEQFF. DNA for the CDR3: TGTGCCATCAGTGGACCTACAGGGGGTGAGGATGAGCAGTTCTTC.

Remarks on this clone: Sequence at one end of the junction differs from germline and may be a read error. The V and J genes are TRBV7-3 and TRBJ1-2, with TRBD1 matching 9 bases. This CDR3 is 14 amino acids long. Per germline, CDR1 SGHTA and CDR2 FQGTGA. The CDR3 reads CASSLTGTGNGYTF. CDR3 DNA: TGTGCCAGCAGCCTAACCGGGACAGGGAATGGCTACACCTTC.

The chain links TRBV14 to TRBJ1-2; no firm D call. V was pared by 0 bases and J by 8 bases, with 4 bases between. The length of the CDR3 is 11 residues. Germline loops: CDR1 SGHDN, CDR2 FVKESK. CDR3 DNA: TGTGCCAGCAGCCAAGATAGGGGCTACACCTTC. It is translated as CASSQDRGYTF.